This TCR beta chain was recovered during a study of blood T cell repertoires in COVID-19. Study context: PBMCs, B-cell-depleted T cells, or T cells were the source of the cDNA or gDNA that made up the material.

Deletions cut 0 bases from V and 8 bases from J, with 5 bases between. CDR3 length: 11 amino acids. CDR1 SGHDT and CDR2 YYEEEE come from the germline V gene. As processed by the authors: Estimated nucleated cell counts came from reference gene primer amplification. Produced via immunoSEQ multiplex PCR; TCRdb's table is partial and in-frame only. From that table come the V and J calls and clone size; the DNA was used to work out D and trimming. This table has some 670,000 clones, around 90% appearing once. V usage is TRBV5-6 and J usage is TRBJ1-1; unclear D gene. The specimen was peripheral blood. This receptor was obtained from a woman aged 18-35 years with acute or convalescent COVID-19. CDR3 nucleotide sequence: TGTGCCAGCAGCTTGGGACTGGAAGCTTTCTTT. Protein product: CASSLGLEAFF.